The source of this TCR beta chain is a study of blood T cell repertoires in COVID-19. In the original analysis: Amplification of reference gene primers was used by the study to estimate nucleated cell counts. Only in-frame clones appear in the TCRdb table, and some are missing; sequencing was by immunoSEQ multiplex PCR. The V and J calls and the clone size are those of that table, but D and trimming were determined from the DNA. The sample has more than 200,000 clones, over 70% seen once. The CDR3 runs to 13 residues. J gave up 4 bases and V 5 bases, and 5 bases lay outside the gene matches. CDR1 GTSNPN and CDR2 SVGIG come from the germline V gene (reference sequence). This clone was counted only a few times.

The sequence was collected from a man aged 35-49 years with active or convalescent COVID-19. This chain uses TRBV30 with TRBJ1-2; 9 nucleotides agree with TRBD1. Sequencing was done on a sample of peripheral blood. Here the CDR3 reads CAWEPGQGYGYTF. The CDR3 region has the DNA TGTGCCTGGGAACCGGGACAGGGCTATGGCTACACCTTC.